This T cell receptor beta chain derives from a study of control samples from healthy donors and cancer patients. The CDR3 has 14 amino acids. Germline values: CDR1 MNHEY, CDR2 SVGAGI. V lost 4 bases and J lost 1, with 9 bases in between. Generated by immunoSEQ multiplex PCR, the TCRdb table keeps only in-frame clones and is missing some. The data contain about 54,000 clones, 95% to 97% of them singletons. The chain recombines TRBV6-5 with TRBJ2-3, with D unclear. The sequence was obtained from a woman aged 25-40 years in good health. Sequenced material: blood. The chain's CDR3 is CASSSGFRTDTQYF. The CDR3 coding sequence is TGTGCCAGCAGTTCCGGGTTTCGCACAGATACGCAGTATTTT.